This T cell receptor beta chain was identified during a study of blood T cell repertoires in COVID-19. Study summary: The United States, Italy and Spain supplied acute and convalescent COVID-19 samples. The cDNA or gDNA used as material had been derived from T cells, B-cell-depleted T cells, or PBMCs.

Authors' data handling: Amplification of reference gene primers provided the estimated nucleated cell counts. TCRdb's table, derived via immunoSEQ multiplex PCR, lists solely in-frame clones and lacks some. The V and J calls and clone size are taken from that table; D and trimming were inferred from the DNA. The table shows approximately 250,000 clones, with around nine tenths occurring only once. Germline V lookup: CDR1 SGHNT, CDR2 YYREEE (reference sequence). Trimming removed 0 bases from V and 6 bases from J; junction bases left unmatched: 4. CDR3 length: 14 amino acids. The gene calls are TRBV5-4 and TRBJ2-7; 9 bases fit TRBD1. Sequencing was performed on peripheral blood. The sequence was collected from a man aged 35 to 55 with active or convalescent COVID-19. CDR3 amino acids: CASSLAGTGTEQYF. The CDR3 DNA reads as TGTGCCAGCAGCTTGGCCGGGACAGGGACCGAGCAGTACTTC.